This T cell receptor beta chain is drawn from a study of regulatory T cells in long-lasting Graves disease. Overall study findings and caveats: New patients shared fewer public clonotypes (about 1,000) than persistent patients did (roughly 2,500). Persistent disease preferred TRBV28, TRBJ1-2 and TRBJ2-5. Lower TCR diversity characterized persistent Graves' patients relative to newly diagnosed patients.

At least ten counts were recorded for this clonotype. What it binds is not known. Time point indicated: persistent/refractory GD, antithyroid drugs over 5 years with positive TRAb. Researchers made the TCR library from RNA that was extracted from PBMCs. To make TCR beta libraries, researchers used iRepertoire HTBI primers and Arm-PCR of CDR3 regions. TCRdb ran MiXCR on the multiplex PCR reads and lists one entry per CDR3 protein. The sample has fewer than 550,000 distinct CDR3 sequences, 20% to 25% seen once. The CDR3 runs 14 residues. Germline CDR1 reads SGHTA; CDR2 reads FQGNSA. V was trimmed by 1 base and J by 8 bases, leaving 11 bases between them.

The sequence was collected from a female donor with Graves disease. The chain couples TRBV7-2 to TRBJ1-4, with D maybe TRBD1 (5 bases). Sequenced here: peripheral blood mononuclear cells (PBMCs), sampled when the disease was refractory, from a patient treated with antithyroid drugs. CDR3 protein: CASSLVARQEKLFF. CDR3 DNA: TGTGCCAGCAGCTTAGTGGCCCGACAGGAAAAACTGTTTTTT.